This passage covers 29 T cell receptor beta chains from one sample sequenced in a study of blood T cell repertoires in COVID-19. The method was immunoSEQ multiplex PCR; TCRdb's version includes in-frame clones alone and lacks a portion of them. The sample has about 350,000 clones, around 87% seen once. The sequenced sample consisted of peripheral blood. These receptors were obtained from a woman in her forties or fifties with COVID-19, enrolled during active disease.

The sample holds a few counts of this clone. CDR3 nucleotide sequence: TGTGCCAGCAGTCAAGGACACGGAAACACCATATATTTT. Its protein product is CASSQGHGNTIYF. V is TRBV6-6 and J is TRBJ1-3, with D perhaps matching TRBD1 (5 bases). Trimming took off 5 bases at V and 4 bases at J, with 9 bases between the two ends. Germline loops: CDR1 MNHNY, CDR2 SVGAGI (reference sequence). There are 13 residues in the CDR3.

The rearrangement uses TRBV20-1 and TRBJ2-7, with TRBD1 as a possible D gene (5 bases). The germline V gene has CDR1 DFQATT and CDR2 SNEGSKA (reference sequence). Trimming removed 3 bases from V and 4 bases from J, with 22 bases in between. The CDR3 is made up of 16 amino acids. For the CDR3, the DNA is TGCAGTGCTAGTCGACAGAAAAGTACTCAAACGTACGAGCAGTACTTC. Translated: CSASRQKSTQTYEQYF.

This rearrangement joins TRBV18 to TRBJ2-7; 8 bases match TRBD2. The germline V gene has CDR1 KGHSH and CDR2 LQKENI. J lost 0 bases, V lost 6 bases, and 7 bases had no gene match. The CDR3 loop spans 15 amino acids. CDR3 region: CASSPASGPSYEQYF. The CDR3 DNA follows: TGTGCCAGCTCCCCGGCTAGCGGGCCCTCCTACGAGCAGTACTTC.

DNA for the CDR3: TGTGCCAGCAGCAGATCGCGGGACTTTTACAATGAGCAGTTCTTC. Residues: CASSRSRDFYNEQFF. J is TRBJ2-1 and V is TRBV6-2 or TRBV6-3; D perhaps matches TRBD2 (6 bases). CDR1 is MNHEY, CDR2 SVGEGT, per germline. The CDR3 runs 15 residues. Trimming stripped 6 bases from V and 4 bases from J, with 16 bases between.

The CDR3 coding sequence is TGTGCCAGCAGCCACGCCCTAGCGGGAGTACGAAGCACGTTCTTC. Translated, it gives CASSHALAGVRSTFF. The gene calls are TRBV6-6 and TRBJ2-1; 10 bases agree with TRBD2. CDR1 is MNHNY and CDR2 is SVGAGI in the germline V gene (reference sequence). J was trimmed by 15 bases and V by 6 bases; bases with no gene match: 17. The CDR3 length is 15 residues.

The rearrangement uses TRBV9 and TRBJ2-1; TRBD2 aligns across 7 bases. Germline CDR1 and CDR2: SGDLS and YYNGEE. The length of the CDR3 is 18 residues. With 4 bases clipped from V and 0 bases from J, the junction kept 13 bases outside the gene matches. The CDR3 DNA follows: TGTGCCAGCAGCCCGCACCCCCGCGGGGGAAGCTCCTACAATGAGCAGTTCTTC. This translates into CASSPHPRGGSSYNEQFF. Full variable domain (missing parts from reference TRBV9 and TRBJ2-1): DSGVTQTPKHLITATGQRVTLRCSPRSGDLSVYWYQQSLDQGLQFLIQYYNGEERAKGNILERFSAQQFPDLHSELNLSSLELGDSALYFCASSPHPRGGSSYNEQFFGPGTRLTVL.

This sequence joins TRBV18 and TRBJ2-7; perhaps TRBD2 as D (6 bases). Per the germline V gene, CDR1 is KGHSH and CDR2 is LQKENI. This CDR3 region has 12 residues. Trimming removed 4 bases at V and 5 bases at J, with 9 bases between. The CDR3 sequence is CASSRGGDEQYF. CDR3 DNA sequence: TGTGCCAGCTCACGCGGAGGGGACGAGCAGTACTTC. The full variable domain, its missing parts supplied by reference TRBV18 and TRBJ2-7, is NAGVMQNPRHLVRRRGQEARLRCSPMKGHSHVYWYRQLPEEGLKFMVYLQKENIIDESGMPKERFSAEFPKEGPSILRIQQVVRGDSAAYFCASSRGGDEQYFGPGTRLTVT.

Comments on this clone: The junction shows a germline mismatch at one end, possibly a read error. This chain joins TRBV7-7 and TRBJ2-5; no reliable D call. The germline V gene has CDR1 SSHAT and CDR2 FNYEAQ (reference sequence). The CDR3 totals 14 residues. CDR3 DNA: TGTGCTAGCAGCTTAGTATCCCCTAGGGAGACCCAGTACTTC. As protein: CASSLVSPRETQYF. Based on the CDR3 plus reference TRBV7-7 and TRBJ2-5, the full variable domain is GAGVSQSPRYKVTKRGQDVTLRCDPISSHATLYWYQQALGQGPEFLTYFNYEAQPDKSGLPSDRFSAERPEGSISTLTIQRTEQRDSAMYRCASSLVSPRETQYFGPGTRLLVL.

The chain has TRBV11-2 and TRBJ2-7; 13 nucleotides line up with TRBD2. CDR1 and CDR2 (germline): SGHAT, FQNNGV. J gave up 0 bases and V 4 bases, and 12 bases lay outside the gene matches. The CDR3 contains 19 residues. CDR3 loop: CASSSRGTSGTSSSYEQYF. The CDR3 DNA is TGTGCCAGCAGCTCTAGAGGGACTAGCGGGACCTCTAGCTCCTACGAGCAGTACTTC.

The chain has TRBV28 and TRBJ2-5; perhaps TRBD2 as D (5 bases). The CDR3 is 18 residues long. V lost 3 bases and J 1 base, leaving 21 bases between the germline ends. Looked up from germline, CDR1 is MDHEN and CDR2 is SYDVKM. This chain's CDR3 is CASSFRYPGSASQETQYF. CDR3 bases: TGTGCCAGCAGTTTTAGGTATCCAGGTAGCGCCTCCCAAGAGACCCAGTACTTC.

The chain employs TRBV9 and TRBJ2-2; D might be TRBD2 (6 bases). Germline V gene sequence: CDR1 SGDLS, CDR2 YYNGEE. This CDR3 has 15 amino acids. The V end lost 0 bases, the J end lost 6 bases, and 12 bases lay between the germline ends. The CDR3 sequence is CASSVDAWGAGELFF. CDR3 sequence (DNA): TGTGCCAGCAGCGTAGACGCCTGGGGGGCCGGGGAGCTGTTTTTT. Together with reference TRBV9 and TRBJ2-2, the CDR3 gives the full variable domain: DSGVTQTPKHLITATGQRVTLRCSPRSGDLSVYWYQQSLDQGLQFLIQYYNGEERAKGNILERFSAQQFPDLHSELNLSSLELGDSALYFCASSVDAWGAGELFFGEGSRLTVL.

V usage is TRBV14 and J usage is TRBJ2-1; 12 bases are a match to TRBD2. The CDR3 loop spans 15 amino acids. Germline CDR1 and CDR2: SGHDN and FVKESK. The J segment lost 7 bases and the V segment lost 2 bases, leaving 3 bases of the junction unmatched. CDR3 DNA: TGTGCCAGCAGCCAACAGACTAGCGGGAGAAATGAGCAGTTCTTC. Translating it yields CASSQQTSGRNEQFF.

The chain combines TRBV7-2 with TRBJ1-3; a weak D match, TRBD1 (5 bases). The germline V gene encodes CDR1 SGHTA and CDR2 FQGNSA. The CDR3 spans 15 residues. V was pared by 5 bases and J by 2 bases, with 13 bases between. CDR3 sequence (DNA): TGTGCCAGCAGCCCCGGGGGGATTGCTGGAAACACCATATATTTT. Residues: CASSPGGIAGNTIYF.

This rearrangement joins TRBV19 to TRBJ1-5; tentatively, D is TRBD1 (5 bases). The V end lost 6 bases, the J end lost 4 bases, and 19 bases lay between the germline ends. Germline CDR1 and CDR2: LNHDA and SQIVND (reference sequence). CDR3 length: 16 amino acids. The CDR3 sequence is CASSPIGDSLNQPQHF. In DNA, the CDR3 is TGTGCCAGTAGCCCCATTGGAGACAGCTTGAATCAGCCCCAGCATTTT.

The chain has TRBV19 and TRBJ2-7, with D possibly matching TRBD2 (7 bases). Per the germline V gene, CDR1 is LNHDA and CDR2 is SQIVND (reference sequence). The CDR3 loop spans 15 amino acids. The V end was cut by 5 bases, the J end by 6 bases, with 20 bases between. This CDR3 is CASSDSRGASFEQYF. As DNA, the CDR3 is TGTGCCAGTAGTGACTCCCGGGGGGCCTCTTTCGAGCAGTACTTC.

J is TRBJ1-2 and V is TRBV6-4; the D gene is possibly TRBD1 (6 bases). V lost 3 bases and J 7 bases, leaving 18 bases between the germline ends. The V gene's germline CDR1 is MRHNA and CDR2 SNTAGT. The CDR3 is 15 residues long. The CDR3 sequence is CASSDSPTGLGGYTF. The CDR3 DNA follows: TGTGCCAGCAGTGATTCACCAACAGGGCTCGGTGGCTACACCTTC.

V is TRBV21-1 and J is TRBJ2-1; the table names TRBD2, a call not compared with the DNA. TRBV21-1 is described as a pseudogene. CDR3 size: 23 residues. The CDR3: CASNTPDGLAGFFWVGSYNEQFF. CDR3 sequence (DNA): TGTGCCAGCAACACCCCCGACGGACTAGCGGGGTTCTTTTGGGTCGGCTCCTACAATGAGCAGTTCTTC.

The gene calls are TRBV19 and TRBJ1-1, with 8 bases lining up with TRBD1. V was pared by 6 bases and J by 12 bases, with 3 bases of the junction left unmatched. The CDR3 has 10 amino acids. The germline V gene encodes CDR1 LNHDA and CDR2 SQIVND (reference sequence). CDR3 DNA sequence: TGTGCCAGTAGACAGGGGGAGTCTTTCTTT. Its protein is CASRQGESFF. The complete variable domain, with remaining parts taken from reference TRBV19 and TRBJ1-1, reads DGGITQSPKYLFRKEGQNVTLSCEQNLNHDAMYWYRQDPGQGLRLIYYSQIVNDFQKGDIAEGYSVSREKKESFPLTVTSAQKNPTAFYLCASRQGESFFGQGTRLTVV.

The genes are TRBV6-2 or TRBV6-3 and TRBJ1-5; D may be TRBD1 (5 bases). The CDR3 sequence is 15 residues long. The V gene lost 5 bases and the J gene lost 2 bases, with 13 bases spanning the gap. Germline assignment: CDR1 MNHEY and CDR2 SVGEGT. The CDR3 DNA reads TGTGCCAGCAGTACCGGTGGGGGGGGCAATCAGCCCCAGCATTTT. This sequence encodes CASSTGGGGNQPQHF.

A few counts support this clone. CDR3 residues: CASSLGGEKLFF. Here the CDR3 DNA reads TGCGCCAGCAGCTTAGGAGGAGAAAAACTGTTTTTT. The V and J genes are TRBV5-1 and TRBJ1-4; D is unclear. The CDR3 is made up of 12 amino acids. Trimming took 2 bases from V and 8 from J, leaving 7 bases between them. CDR1 SGHRS and CDR2 YFSETQ come from the germline V gene.

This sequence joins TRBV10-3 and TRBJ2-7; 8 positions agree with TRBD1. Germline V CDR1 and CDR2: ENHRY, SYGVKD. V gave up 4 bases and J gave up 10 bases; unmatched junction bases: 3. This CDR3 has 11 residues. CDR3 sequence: CAISGGQGQYF. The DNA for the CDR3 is TGTGCCATCAGTGGAGGACAGGGACAGTACTTC.

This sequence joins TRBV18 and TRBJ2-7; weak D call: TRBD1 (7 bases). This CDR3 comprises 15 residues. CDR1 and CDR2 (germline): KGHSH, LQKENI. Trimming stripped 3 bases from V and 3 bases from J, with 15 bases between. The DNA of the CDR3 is TGTGCCAGCTCACCCACGGGGCAGGGGGGCTACGAGCAGTACTTC. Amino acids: CASSPTGQGGYEQYF.

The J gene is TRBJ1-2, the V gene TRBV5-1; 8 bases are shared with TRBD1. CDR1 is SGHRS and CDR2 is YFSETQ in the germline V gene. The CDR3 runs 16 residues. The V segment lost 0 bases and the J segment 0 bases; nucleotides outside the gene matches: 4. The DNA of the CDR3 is TGCGCCAGCAGCTTGGGAGGACAGGGAGCTAACTATGGCTACACCTTC. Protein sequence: CASSLGGQGANYGYTF. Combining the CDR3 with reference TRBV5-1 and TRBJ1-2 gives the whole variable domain KAGVTQTPRYLIKTRGQQVTLSCSPISGHRSVSWYQQTPGQGLQFLFEYFSETQRNKGNFPGRFSGRQFSNSRSEMNVSTLELGDSALYLCASSLGGQGANYGYTFGSGTRLTVV.

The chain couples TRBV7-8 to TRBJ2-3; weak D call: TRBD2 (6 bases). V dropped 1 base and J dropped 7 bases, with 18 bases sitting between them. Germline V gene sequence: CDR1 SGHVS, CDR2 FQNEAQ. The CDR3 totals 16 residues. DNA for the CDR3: TGTGCCAGCAGCTTAGGCTGGGACTCCCTTACAAATACGCAGTATTTT. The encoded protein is CASSLGWDSLTNTQYF.

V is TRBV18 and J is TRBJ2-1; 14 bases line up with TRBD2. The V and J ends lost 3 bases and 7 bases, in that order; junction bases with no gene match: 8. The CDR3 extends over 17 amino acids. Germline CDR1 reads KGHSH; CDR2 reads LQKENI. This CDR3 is CASSPVGTSGRRNEQFF. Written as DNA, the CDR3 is TGTGCCAGCTCACCGGTGGGGACTAGCGGGAGAAGGAATGAGCAGTTCTTC. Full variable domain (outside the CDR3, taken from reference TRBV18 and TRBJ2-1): NAGVMQNPRHLVRRRGQEARLRCSPMKGHSHVYWYRQLPEEGLKFMVYLQKENIIDESGMPKERFSAEFPKEGPSILRIQQVVRGDSAAYFCASSPVGTSGRRNEQFFGPGTRLTVL.

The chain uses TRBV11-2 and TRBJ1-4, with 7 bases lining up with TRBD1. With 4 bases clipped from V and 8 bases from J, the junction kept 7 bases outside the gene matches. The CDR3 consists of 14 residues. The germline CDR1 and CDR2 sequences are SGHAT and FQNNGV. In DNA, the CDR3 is TGTGCCAGCAGCTCGCCCAGGGGGGACGAAAAACTGTTTTTT. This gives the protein CASSSPRGDEKLFF.

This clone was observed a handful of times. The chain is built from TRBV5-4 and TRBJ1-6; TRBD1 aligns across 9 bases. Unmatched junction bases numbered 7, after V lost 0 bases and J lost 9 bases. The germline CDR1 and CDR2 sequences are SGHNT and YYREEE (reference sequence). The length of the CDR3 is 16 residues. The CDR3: CASSLGAQGAFSPLHF. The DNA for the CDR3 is TGTGCCAGCAGCTTGGGGGCACAGGGGGCTTTTTCACCCCTCCACTTT.

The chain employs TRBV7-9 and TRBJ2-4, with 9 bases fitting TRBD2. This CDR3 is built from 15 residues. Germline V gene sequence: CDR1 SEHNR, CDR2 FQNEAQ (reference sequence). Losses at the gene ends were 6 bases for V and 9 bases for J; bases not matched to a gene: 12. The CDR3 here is CASSSRRGSGSIQYF. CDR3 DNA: TGTGCCAGCAGTTCACGGAGGGGTAGCGGGAGCATTCAGTACTTC.

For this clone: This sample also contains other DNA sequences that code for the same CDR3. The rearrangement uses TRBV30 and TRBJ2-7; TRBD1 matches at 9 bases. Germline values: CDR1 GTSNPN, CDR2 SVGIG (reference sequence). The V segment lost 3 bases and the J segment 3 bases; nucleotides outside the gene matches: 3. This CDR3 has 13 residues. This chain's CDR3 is CAWSGGQGYEQYF. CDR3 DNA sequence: TGTGCCTGGAGCGGGGGACAGGGCTACGAGCAGTACTTC.